The TCR beta chain described here comes from a study of T cells in Graves' hyperthyroidism and ophthalmopathy. About the research overall: Pretreatment peripheral blood was obtained at initial diagnosis.

At least ten counts were recorded for this clonotype. Together with thyroid ultrasound, orbital computed tomography, serum thyroxine and TRAb, clinical symptoms were used for diagnoses. Amplification of TCR beta CDR3 regions used RNA as the template. The HTBI primer set was used in a first-round RT-PCR of the TCR CDR3. TCRdb re-called the multiplex PCR reads with MiXCR, one entry per CDR3 protein. The sample shows fewer than 850,000 distinct CDR3 sequences, roughly 17% of them seen only once. Germline-derived CDR1 and CDR2 are SGHRS and YFSETQ. With 4 bases clipped from V and 4 bases from J, the junction kept 1 base outside the gene matches. CDR3 length: 14 residues.

This sequence joins TRBV5-1 and TRBJ2-3; 12 bases agree with TRBD2. Sequencing input: blood. The receptor was derived from a man between 45 and 60 years old with Graves' hyperthyroidism. The CDR3 DNA reads as TGCGCCAGCAGCCCTAGCGGGAGGGCAGATACGCAGTATTTT. Amino acids: CASSPSGRADTQYF.